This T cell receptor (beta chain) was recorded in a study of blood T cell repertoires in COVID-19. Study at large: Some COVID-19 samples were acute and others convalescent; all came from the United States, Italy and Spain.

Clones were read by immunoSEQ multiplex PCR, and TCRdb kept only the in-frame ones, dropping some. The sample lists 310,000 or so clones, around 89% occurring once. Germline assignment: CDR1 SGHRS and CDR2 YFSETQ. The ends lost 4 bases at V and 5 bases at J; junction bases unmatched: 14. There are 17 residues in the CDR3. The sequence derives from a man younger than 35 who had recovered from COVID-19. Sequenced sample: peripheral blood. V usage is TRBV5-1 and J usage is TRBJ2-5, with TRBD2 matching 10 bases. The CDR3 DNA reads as TGCGCCAGCAGCCCCGGGACTAGCGCCCGCGATTGGGAGACCCAGTACTTC. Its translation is CASSPGTSARDWETQYF.